This TCR beta chain was profiled in a study of tumor-infiltrating lymphocytes in oesophageal squamous cell carcinoma (dated by TCRdb to about 2016). Library preparation employed PCR. The sequencing machine was an Illumina HiSeq 2000. In TCRdb, the public reads were trimmed at Q25 with fastp and aligned with MiXCR, with productive beta chains retained. Rows with a matching CDR3 protein are joined into one entry that keeps the most common DNA and genes. The sample has under 15,000 distinct CDR3 sequences on record, around 52% of them singletons. Of the sample, more than 35% falls within the top ten clones. Comments on this clonotype: There is no known antigen for this receptor. No base quality information exists; no much larger clone differs at one position.

The material sequenced was esophageal tumor tissue. This TCR came from a female donor with esophageal squamous cell carcinoma.

The CDR3 amino acid sequence is: CASSLVAIGELFF. The DNA sequence follows: TGTGCCAGCAGCTTAGTGGCGATCGGGGAGCTGTTTTTT. This sequence uses TRBV7-2 and TRBJ2-2; no confident D gene assignment can be made. V loses 1 base of germline sequence and J loses 7 bases, and the interval between the two ends is 7 bases. CDR1 and CDR2, per the germline V gene, are SGHTA and FQGNSA. The CDR3 goes from the cysteine to the phenylalanine over 13 residues. Kept here is only the CDR3 DNA, which spans 39 bases and is read in frame from base 1.